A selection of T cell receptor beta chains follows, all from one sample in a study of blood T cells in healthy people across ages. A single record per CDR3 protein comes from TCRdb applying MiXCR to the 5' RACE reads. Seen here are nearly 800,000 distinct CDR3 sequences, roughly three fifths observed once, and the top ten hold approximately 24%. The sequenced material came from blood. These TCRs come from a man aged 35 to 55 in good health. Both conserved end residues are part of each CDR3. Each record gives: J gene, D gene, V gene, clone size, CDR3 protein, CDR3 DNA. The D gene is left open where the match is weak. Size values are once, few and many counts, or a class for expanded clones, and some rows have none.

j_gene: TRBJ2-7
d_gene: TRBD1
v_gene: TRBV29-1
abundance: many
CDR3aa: CSVLGTGVTYEQYF
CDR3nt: TGCAGCGTGCTTGGGACAGGGGTCACCTACGAGCAGTACTTC

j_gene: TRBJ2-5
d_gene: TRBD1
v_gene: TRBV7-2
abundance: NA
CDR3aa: CASSLGTGTGLPNEQYF
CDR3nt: TGTGCCAGCAGCTTGGGGACCGGGACAGGGTTACCCAATGAGCAGTACTTC

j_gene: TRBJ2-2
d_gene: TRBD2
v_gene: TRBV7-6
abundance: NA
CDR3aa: CASSLWSSGVANTGELFF
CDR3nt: TGTGCCAGCAGCTTATGGTCGAGCGGGGTTGCGAACACCGGGGAGCTGTTTTTT

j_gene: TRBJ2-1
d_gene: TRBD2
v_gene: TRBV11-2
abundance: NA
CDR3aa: CASSPSRGGLAAIYNEQFF
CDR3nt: TGTGCCAGCAGCCCCTCCCGGGGTGGACTAGCGGCTATTTACAATGAGCAGTTCTTC

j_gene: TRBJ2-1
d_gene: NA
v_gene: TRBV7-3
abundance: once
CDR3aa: CASSRDSIPGEQFF
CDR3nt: TGTGCCAGCAGCCGTGACTCCATCCCCGGTGAGCAGTTCTTC

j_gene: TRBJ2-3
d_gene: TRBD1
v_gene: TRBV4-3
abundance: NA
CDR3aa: CASSQDPRDRGYLDTQYF
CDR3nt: TGCGCCAGCAGCCAAGACCCCCGGGACAGGGGGTATTTAGATACGCAGTATTTT

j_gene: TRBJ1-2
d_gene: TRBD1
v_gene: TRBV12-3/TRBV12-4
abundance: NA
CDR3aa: CASSLGQGSFRYGYTF
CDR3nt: TGTGCCAGCAGCCTCGGACAGGGTTCCTTCAGATATGGCTACACCTTC

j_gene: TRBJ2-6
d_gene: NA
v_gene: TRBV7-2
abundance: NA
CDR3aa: CASSLPTGANVLTF
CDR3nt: TGTGCCAGCAGCTTACCGACTGGGGCCAACGTCCTGACTTTC

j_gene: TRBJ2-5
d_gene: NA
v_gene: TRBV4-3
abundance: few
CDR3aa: CASSQDIGFETQYF
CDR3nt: TGCGCCAGCAGCCAAGATATAGGTTTTGAGACCCAGTACTTC

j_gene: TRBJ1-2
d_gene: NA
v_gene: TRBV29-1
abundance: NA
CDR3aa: CSVEGKLGDGGYTF
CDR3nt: TGCAGCGTTGAGGGAAAACTCGGGGATGGCGGCTACACCTTC

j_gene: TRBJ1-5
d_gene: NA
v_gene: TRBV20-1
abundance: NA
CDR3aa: CSAVDGRNQPQHF
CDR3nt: TGCAGTGCTGTAGACGGGAGGAATCAGCCCCAGCATTTT

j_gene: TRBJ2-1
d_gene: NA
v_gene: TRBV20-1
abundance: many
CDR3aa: CSAPQPGARSYNEQFF
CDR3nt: TGCAGTGCCCCACAACCGGGGGCCCGCTCCTACAATGAGCAGTTCTTC

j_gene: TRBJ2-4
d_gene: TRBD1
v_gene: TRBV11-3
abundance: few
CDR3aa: CASRLGGPQGNIQYF
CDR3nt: TGTGCCAGCAGATTGGGCGGGCCACAGGGGAACATTCAGTACTTC

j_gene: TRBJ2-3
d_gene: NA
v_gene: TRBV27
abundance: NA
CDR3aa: CASSLRAIKLTDTQYF
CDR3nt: TGTGCCAGCAGCTTAAGGGCCATAAAACTCACAGATACGCAGTATTTT

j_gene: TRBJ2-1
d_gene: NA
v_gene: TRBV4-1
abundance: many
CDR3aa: CASSQVDMGFSYNEQFF
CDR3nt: TGCGCCAGCAGCCAAGTCGATATGGGGTTCTCCTACAATGAGCAGTTCTTC

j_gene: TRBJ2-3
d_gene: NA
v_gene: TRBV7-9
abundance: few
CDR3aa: CASSLVVGTAQDTQYF
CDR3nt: TGTGCCAGCAGCTTAGTCGTAGGAACTGCCCAGGATACGCAGTATTTT

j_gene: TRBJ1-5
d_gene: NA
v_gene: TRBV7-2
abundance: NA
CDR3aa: CASSRRQLNQPQHF
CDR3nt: TGTGCCAGCAGCAGACGACAGTTAAATCAGCCCCAGCATTTT

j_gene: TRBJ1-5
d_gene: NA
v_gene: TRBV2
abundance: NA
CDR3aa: CASNGEGGRQPQHF
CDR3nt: TGTGCCAGCAATGGGGAGGGGGGGAGGCAGCCCCAGCATTTT

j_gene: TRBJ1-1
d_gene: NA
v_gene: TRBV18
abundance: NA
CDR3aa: CASSPLEIAREGNTEAFF
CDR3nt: TGTGCCAGCTCACCTCTTGAAATAGCCAGGGAGGGGAACACTGAAGCTTTCTTT

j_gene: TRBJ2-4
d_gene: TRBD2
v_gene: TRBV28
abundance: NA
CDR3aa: CASSLPTSGRDIQYF
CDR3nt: TGTGCCAGCAGTCTCCCCACTAGCGGGAGGGACATTCAGTACTTC

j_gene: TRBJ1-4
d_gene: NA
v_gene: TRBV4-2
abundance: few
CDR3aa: CASSEEGGPNEKLFF
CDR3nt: TGTGCCAGCAGCGAAGAGGGGGGCCCTAATGAAAAACTGTTTTTT

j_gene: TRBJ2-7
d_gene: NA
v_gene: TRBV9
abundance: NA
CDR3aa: CASSFNNEQYF
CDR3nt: TGTGCCAGCAGCTTCAACAATGAGCAGTACTTC

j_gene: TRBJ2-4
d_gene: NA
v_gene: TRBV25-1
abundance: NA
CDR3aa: CASSEYQELAKNIQYF
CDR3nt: TGTGCCAGCAGTGAATATCAGGAACTAGCCAAAAACATTCAGTACTTC

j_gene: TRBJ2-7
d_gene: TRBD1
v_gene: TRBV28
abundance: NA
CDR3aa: CASSRQGAAHEQYF
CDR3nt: TGTGCCAGCAGTAGACAGGGGGCTGCCCACGAGCAGTACTTC

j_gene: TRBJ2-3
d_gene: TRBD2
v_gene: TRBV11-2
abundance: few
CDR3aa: CASSQKPFPGLLSTDTQYF
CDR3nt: TGTGCCAGCAGCCAGAAGCCCTTCCCGGGACTACTAAGCACAGATACGCAGTATTTT

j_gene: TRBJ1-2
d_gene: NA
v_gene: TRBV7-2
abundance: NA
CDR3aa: CASSPSLGGGGYTF
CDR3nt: TGTGCCAGCAGCCCGTCCTTAGGGGGAGGCGGCTACACCTTC

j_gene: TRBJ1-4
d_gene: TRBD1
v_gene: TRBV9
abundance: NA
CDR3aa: CASSPGDRPNEKLFF
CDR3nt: TGTGCCAGCAGCCCGGGGGACAGGCCGAATGAAAAACTGTTTTTT

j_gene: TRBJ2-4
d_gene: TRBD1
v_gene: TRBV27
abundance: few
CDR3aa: CASSTVRDSKNIQYF
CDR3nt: TGTGCCAGCAGTACAGTCCGGGACAGTAAAAACATTCAGTACTTC

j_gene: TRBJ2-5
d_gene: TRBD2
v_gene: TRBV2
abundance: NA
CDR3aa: CASSHRTSGGQETQYF
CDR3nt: TGTGCCAGCAGCCATAGGACTAGCGGGGGGCAAGAGACCCAGTACTTC

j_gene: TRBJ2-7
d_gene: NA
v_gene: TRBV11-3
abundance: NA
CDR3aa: CASSSTGLSGEQYF
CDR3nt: TGTGCCAGCAGCTCCACAGGGCTCTCGGGCGAGCAGTACTTC

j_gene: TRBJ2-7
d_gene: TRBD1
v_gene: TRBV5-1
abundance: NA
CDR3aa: CASSPGTGKNEQYF
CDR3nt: TGCGCCAGCAGCCCGGGGACAGGGAAAAACGAGCAGTACTTC

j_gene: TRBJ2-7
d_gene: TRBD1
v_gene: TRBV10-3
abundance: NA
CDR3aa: CAAGTGSHEQYF
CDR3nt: TGTGCCGCCGGGACAGGGTCCCACGAGCAGTACTTC

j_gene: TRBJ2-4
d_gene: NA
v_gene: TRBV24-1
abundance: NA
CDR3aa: CATSHTSEGNIQYF
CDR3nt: TGTGCCACCAGTCATACTTCCGAAGGGAACATTCAGTACTTC

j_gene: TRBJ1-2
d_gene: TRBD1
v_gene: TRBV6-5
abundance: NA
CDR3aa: CASSYSVQGERANYGYTF
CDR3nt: TGTGCCAGCAGTTACTCAGTACAGGGGGAAAGAGCTAACTATGGCTACACCTTC

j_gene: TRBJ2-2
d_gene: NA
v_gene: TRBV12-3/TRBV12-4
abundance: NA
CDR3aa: CASSSAWVGELFF
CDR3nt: TGTGCCAGCAGCAGTGCATGGGTGGGGGAGCTGTTTTTT

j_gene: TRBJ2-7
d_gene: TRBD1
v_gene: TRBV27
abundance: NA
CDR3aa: CVTGGTPYEQYF
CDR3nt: TGTGTTACAGGGGGTACACCCTACGAGCAGTACTTC

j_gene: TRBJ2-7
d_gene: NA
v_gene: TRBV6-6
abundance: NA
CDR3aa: CASTIHPDTQSYEQYF
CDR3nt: TGTGCCAGCACCATTCACCCGGACACTCAGTCCTACGAGCAGTACTTC

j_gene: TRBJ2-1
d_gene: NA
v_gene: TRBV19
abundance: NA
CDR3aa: CASRWGGSSYNEQFF
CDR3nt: TGTGCCAGTAGGTGGGGCGGATCTTCGTACAATGAGCAGTTCTTC

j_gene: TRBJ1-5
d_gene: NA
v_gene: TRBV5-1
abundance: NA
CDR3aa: CASSTEGNQPQHF
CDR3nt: TGCGCCAGCAGCACGGAAGGCAATCAGCCCCAGCATTTT

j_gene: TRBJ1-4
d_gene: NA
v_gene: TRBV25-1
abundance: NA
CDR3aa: CASSGGGGGEKLFF
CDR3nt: TGTGCCAGCAGTGGTGGTGGGGGGGGTGAAAAACTGTTTTTT

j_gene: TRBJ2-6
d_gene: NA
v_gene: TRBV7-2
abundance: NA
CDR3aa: CASSLAGWANVLTF
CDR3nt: TGTGCCAGCAGCTTAGCCGGGTGGGCCAACGTCCTGACTTTC

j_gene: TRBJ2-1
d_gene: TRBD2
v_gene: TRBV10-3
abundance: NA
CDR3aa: CAIKLAGDDNEQFF
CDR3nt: TGTGCCATCAAGCTAGCGGGCGACGACAATGAGCAGTTCTTC

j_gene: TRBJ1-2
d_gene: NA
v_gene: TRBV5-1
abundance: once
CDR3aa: CASSDKGGYTF
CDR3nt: TGCGCCAGCAGCGACAAAGGCGGCTACACCTTC

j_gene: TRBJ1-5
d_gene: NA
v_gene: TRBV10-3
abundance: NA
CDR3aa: CATRERDQPQHF
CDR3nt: TGTGCCACCAGGGAGCGAGATCAGCCCCAGCATTTT

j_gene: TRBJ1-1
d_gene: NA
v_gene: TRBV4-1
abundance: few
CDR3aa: CASSQDKARQMNTEAFF
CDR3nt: TGCGCCAGCAGCCAAGATAAGGCGCGACAGATGAACACTGAAGCTTTCTTT

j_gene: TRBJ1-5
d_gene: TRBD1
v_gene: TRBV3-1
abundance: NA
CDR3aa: CASSQGSEGAQPQHF
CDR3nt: TGTGCCAGCAGCCAAGGCTCGGAGGGGGCTCAGCCCCAGCATTTT

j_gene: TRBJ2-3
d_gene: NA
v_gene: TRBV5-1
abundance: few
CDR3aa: CASSLAPSTVTDTQYF
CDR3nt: TGCGCCAGCAGCTTGGCCCCCTCCACAGTCACAGATACGCAGTATTTT

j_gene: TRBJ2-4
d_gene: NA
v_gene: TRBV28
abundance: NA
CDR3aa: CASSLDAKNIQHF
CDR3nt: TGTGCCAGCAGTTTAGACGCCAAAAACATTCAGCACTTC

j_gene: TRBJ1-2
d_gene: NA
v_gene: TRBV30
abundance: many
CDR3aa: CAWGRDYGYTF
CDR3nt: TGTGCCTGGGGCAGAGACTATGGCTACACCTTC

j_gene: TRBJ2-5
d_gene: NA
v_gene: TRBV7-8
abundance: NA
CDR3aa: CASSSDSDGAGETQYF
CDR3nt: TGTGCCAGCAGCTCGGACAGTGACGGAGCTGGGGAGACCCAGTACTTC

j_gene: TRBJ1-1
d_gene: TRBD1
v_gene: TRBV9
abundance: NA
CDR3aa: CASSVATGGNTEAFF
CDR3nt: TGTGCCAGCAGCGTAGCTACAGGGGGCAACACTGAAGCTTTCTTT

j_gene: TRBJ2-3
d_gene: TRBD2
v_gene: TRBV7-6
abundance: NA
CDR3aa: CASSLGIAGELRTSTDTQYF
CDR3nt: TGTGCCAGCAGCTTAGGAATTGCGGGGGAACTGCGAACTAGCACAGATACGCAGTATTTT

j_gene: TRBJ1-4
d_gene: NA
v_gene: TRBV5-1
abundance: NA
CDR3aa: CASSLDAGDNEKLFF
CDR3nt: TGCGCCAGCAGCTTGGATGCAGGGGATAATGAAAAACTGTTTTTT

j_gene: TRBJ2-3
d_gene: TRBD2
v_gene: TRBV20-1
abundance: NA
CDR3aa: CSAFTSGGGTDTQYF
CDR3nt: TGCAGTGCATTTACTAGCGGGGGAGGGACAGATACGCAGTATTTT

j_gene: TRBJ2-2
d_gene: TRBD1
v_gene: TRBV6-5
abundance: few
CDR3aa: CASRGTGGNTGELFF
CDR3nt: TGTGCCAGCAGAGGTACAGGGGGGAACACCGGGGAGCTGTTTTTT